This TCR beta chain stems from a study of T-cell reconstitution after alpha-beta-depleted transplantation in children. For TCRbeta, the library was prepared with unique molecular identifiers. From the PCR reads, TCRdb called clonotypes with MiXCR, one entry per CDR3 protein. In the table there are about a million distinct CDR3 sequences, 25% to 30% of which are singletons. Concerning this clonotype itself: Its antigen is as yet unknown.

The germline CDR1 and CDR2 sequences are SGHRS and YFSETQ. The J segment lost 1 base and the V segment lost 2 bases, leaving 7 bases of the junction unmatched. The CDR3 loop spans 17 amino acids. Study findings and constraints: Some patients showed high day-60 TCRbeta diversity, which derived from surviving recipient T cells and thymic progenitors. At the one-year point after transplant, T-cell counts and TCRbeta diversity were found to come mostly from T cells that had been newly produced. The origin of alpha-beta T cells about two months after transplant was reportedly several hundred expanded graft clones.

Material: PBMCs, mostly from graft donor cells, obtained 360 days after TCRalphabeta/CD19-depleted stem cell transplant. V usage is TRBV5-1 and J usage is TRBJ2-2, with 8 bases that match TRBD1. This clonotype originated in a boy less than two years old who had a stem cell transplant for SCID, so the T cells may come from the graft donor. The CDR3 region is CASSLTGQARNTGELFF. The CDR3 DNA sequence: TGCGCCAGCAGCTTAACGGGACAGGCTCGGAACACCGGGGAGCTGTTTTTT. Filled out from reference TRBV5-1 and TRBJ2-2, the complete variable domain reads KAGVTQTPRYLIKTRGQQVTLSCSPISGHRSVSWYQQTPGQGLQFLFEYFSETQRNKGNFPGRFSGRQFSNSRSEMNVSTLELGDSALYLCASSLTGQARNTGELFFGEGSRLTVL.